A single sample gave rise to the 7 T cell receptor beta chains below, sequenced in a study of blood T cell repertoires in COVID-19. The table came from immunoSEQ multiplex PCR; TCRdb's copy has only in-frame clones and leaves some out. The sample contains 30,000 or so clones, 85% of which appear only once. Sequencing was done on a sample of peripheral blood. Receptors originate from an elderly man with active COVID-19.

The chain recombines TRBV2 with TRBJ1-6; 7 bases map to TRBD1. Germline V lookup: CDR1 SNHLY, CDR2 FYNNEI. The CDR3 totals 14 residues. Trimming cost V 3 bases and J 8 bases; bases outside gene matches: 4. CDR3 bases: TGTGCCAGCAGTGATACAGGGGACGATTCACCCCTCCACTTT. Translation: CASSDTGDDSPLHF.

CDR3: CASSLEGDSRVSNEQFF. The CDR3 coding sequence is TGTGCCAGCAGCTTAGAGGGGGACAGTCGAGTCAGTAATGAGCAGTTCTTC. V gene TRBV7-9 combines with J gene TRBJ2-1; 7 bases are a match to TRBD1. The ends lost 1 base at V and 7 bases at J; junction bases unmatched: 13. The V gene's germline CDR1 is SEHNR and CDR2 FQNEAQ (reference sequence). This CDR3 region has 17 residues.

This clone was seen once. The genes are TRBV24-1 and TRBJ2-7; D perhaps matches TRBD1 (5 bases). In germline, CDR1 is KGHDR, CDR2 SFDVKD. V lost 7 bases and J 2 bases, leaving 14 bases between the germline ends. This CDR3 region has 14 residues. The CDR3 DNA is TGTGCCACCAGAGAGAGCAGGGCCCCCTACGAGCAGTACTTC. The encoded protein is CATRESRAPYEQYF.

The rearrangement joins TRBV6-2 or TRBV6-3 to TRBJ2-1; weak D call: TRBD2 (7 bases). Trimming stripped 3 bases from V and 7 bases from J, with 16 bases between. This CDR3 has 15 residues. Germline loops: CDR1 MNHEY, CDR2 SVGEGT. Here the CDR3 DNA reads TGTGCCAGCAGTTATAGGCAGGGGAGGGGAAATGAGCAGTTCTTC. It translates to CASSYRQGRGNEQFF.

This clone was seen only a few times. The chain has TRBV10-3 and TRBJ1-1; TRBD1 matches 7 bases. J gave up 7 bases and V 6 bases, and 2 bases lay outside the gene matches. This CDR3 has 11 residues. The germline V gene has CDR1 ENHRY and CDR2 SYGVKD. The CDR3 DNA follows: TGTGCCATCAGGGCAGGGGGTGAAGCTTTCTTT. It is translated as CAIRAGGEAFF.

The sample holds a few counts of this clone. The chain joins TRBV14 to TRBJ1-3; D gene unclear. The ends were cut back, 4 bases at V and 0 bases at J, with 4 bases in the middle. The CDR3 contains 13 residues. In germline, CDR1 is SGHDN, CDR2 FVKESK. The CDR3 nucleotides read TGTGCCAGCAGCCCGAGCTCTGGAAACACCATATATTTT. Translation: CASSPSSGNTIYF.

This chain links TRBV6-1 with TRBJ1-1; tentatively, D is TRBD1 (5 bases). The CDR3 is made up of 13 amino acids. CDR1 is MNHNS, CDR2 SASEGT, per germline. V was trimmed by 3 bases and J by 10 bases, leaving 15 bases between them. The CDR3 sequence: CASSDGVTVGAFF. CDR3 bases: TGTGCCAGCAGTGATGGGGTGACAGTTGGAGCTTTCTTT.